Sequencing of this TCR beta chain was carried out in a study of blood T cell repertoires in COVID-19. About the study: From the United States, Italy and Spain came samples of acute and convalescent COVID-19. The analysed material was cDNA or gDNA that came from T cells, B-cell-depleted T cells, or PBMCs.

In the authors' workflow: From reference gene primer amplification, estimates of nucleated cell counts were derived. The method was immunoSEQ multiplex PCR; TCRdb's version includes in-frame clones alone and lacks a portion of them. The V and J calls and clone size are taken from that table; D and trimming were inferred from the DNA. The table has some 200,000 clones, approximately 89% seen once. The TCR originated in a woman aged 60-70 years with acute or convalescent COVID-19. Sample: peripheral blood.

The CDR3 reads CSARQGVVTEAFF. The CDR3 DNA follows: TGCAGCGCCCGACAGGGGGTGGTCACTGAAGCTTTCTTT. The chain uses TRBV29-1 and TRBJ1-1; TRBD1 matches at 9 bases. The germline V gene has CDR1 SQVTM and CDR2 ANQGSEA. The CDR3 consists of 13 residues. V was clipped by 7 bases and J by 4 bases; unmatched bases: 7.